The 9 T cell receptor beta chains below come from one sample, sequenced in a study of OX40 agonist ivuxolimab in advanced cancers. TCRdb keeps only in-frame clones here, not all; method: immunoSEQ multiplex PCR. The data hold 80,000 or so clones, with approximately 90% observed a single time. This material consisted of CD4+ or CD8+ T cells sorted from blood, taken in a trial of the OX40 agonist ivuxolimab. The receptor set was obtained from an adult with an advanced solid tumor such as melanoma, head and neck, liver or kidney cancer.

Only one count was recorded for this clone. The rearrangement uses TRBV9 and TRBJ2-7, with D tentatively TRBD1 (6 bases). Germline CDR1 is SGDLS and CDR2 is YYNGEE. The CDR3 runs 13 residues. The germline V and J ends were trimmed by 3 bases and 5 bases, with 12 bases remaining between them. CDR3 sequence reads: CASSAHGGDEQYF. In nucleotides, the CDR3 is TGTGCCAGCAGCGCCCATGGGGGCGACGAGCAGTACTTC.

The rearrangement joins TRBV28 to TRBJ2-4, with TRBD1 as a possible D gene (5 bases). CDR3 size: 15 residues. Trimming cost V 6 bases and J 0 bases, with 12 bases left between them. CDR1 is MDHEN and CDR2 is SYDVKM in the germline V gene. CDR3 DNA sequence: TGTGCCAGCAGAGACCGACAGTCAGCCAAAAACATTCAGTACTTC. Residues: CASRDRQSAKNIQYF.

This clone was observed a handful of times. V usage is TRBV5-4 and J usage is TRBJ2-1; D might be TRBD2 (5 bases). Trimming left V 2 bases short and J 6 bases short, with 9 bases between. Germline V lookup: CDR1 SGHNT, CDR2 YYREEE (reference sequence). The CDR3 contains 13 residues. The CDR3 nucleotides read TGTGCCAGCAGCTTAGGACTTCCCAATGAGCAGTTCTTC. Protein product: CASSLGLPNEQFF.

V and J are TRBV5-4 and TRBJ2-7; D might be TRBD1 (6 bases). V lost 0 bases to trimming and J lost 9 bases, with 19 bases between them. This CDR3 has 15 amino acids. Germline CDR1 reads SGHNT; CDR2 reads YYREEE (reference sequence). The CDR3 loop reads CASSLDGTPIRGQYF. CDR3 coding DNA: TGTGCCAGCAGCTTGGACGGGACACCAATACGAGGGCAGTACTTC.

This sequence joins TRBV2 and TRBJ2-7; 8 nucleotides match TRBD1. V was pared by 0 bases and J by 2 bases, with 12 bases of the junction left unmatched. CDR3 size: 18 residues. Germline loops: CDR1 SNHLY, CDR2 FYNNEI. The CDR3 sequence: CASSEALQGWDRPYEQYF. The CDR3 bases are TGTGCCAGCAGTGAAGCGCTTCAAGGGTGGGACAGGCCCTACGAGCAGTACTTC. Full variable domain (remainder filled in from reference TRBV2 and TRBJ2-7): EPEVTQTPSHQVTQMGQEVILRCVPISNHLYFYWYRQILGQKVEFLVSFYNNEISEKSEIFDDQFSVERPDGSNFTLKIRSTKLEDSAMYFCASSEALQGWDRPYEQYFGPGTRLTVT.

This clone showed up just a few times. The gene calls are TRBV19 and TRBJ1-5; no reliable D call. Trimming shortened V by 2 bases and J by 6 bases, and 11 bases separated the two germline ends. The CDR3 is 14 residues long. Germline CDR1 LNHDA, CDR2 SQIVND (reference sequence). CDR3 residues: CASSIHGIGQPQHF. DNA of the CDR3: TGTGCCAGTAGTATACACGGTATTGGTCAGCCCCAGCATTTT.

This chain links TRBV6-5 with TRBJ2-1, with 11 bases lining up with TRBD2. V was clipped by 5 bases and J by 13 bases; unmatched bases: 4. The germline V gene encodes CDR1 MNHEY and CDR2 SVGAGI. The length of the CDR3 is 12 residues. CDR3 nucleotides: TGTGCCAGCAGTAGACTAGCGGGGTATCAGTTCTTC. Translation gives CASSRLAGYQFF.

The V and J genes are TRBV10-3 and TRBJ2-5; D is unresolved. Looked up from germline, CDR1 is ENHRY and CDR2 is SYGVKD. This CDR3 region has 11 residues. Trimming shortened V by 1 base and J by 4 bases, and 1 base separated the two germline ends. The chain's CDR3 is CAISELETQYF. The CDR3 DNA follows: TGTGCCATCAGTGAGTTAGAGACCCAGTACTTC.

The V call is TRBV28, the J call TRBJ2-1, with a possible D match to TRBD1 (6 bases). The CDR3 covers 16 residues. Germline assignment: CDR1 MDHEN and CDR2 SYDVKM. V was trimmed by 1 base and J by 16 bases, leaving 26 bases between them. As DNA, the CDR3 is TGTGCCAGCAGTTTATCTGAGTGGGGCACGAAGACAGGACCCTTCTTC. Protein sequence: CASSLSEWGTKTGPFF.